The 5 T cell receptor beta chains presented below share a single source sample, sequenced in a study of blood T cells in healthy people across ages. Combining a sample-barcoded 5' primer with a J-beta primer mix, a second PCR ran for about 7 to 11 cycles. TCRdb re-called the 5' RACE reads through MiXCR, storing one row per CDR3 protein. The sample includes some 370,000 distinct CDR3 sequences, 45% to 60% of them seen just once. The material sequenced was blood. All receptors come from a man aged 55 to 70 in good health.

This clonotype has just one count. This chain joins TRBV7-6 and TRBJ2-3, with 15 bases that match TRBD2. Looked up from germline, CDR1 is SGHVS and CDR2 is FNYEAQ. V trimming: 3 bases; J trimming: 6 bases; junction bases outside the gene matches: 4. CDR3 length equals 16 residues. In DNA form, the CDR3 reads TGTGCCAGCAGCTTGGGGACTAGCGGGAGGTCGGATACGCAGTATTTT. Amino acids: CASSLGTSGRSDTQYF. Supplemented by reference TRBV7-6 and TRBJ2-3, the full variable domain reads GAGVSQSPRYKVTKRGQDVALRCDPISGHVSLYWYRQALGQGPEFLTYFNYEAQQDKSGLPNDRFSAERPEGSISTLTIQRTEQRDSAMYRCASSLGTSGRSDTQYFGPGTRLTVL.

This chain connects TRBV6-5 to TRBJ2-7; the match to TRBD1 covers 7 bases. Germline V lookup: CDR1 MNHEY, CDR2 SVGAGI. The CDR3 is 16 amino acids. V dropped 2 bases and J dropped 0; count of bases not matched to a gene: 7. CDR3 in DNA: TGTGCCAGCAGTTACGGGGGAAGGGGGCCCTCCTACGAGCAGTACTTC. Its protein is CASSYGGRGPSYEQYF.

The CDR3 here is CSARPGHRGGEQFF. The CDR3 region has the DNA TGCAGTGCTAGACCCGGTCACAGGGGTGGTGAGCAGTTCTTC. The chain carries TRBV20-1 and TRBJ2-1, with 7 bases that match TRBD1. Trimming removed 2 bases from V and 9 bases from J; junction bases left unmatched: 10. Germline assignment: CDR1 DFQATT and CDR2 SNEGSKA (reference sequence). There are 14 residues in the CDR3.

This rearrangement joins TRBV6-5 to TRBJ2-7, with D unclear. Gene TRBJ2-5 matches the end of the DNA better, so the J call may be wrong. The CDR3 sequence is 11 residues long. Germline CDR1 is MNHEY and CDR2 is SVGAGI. CDR3 amino acids: CASSYMKTQYF. The CDR3 coding sequence is TGTGCCAGCAGTTATATGAAGACCCAGTACTTC.

This clonotype was observed a few times. This chain joins TRBV20-1 and TRBJ2-1, with 9 bases matching TRBD2. This CDR3 comprises 16 residues. CDR1 DFQATT and CDR2 SNEGSKA come from the germline V gene (reference sequence). J was trimmed by 0 bases and V by 5 bases; bases with no gene match: 8. CDR3 nucleotide sequence: TGCAGTGCTGTACCCCCAGCGGGGGGCTCCTACAATGAGCAGTTCTTC. It specifies CSAVPPAGGSYNEQFF.